The 5 T cell receptor beta chains below were found in one sample sequenced in a study of T cell responses to AZD1222 COVID-19 vaccine. Using immunoSEQ multiplex PCR, the repertoire was profiled, and TCRdb retains in-frame clones only, with some absent. The table includes over 85,000 clones, around 89% detected once. This specimen was peripheral blood, taken on day 0 of AZD1222 vaccination. The receptor set was obtained from an adult in good health.

This rearrangement joins TRBV19 to TRBJ1-1; D remains ambiguous. Germline values: CDR1 LNHDA, CDR2 SQIVND (reference sequence). The CDR3 is 14 amino acids. Trimming removed 4 bases from V and 3 bases from J, with 12 bases in between. This chain's CDR3 is CASSSGKSHTEAFF. The CDR3 DNA sequence: TGTGCCAGTAGTAGTGGCAAGAGCCACACTGAAGCTTTCTTT. Full variable domain (rest looked up from reference TRBV19 and TRBJ1-1): DGGITQSPKYLFRKEGQNVTLSCEQNLNHDAMYWYRQDPGQGLRLIYYSQIVNDFQKGDIAEGYSVSREKKESFPLTVTSAQKNPTAFYLCASSSGKSHTEAFFGQGTRLTVV.

This chain connects TRBV5-5 to TRBJ1-6; D is perhaps TRBD1 (5 bases). Germline V lookup: CDR1 SGHKS, CDR2 YYEKEE (reference sequence). V lost 4 bases to trimming and J lost 2 bases, with 10 bases between them. The CDR3 totals 15 residues. The CDR3 here is CASSLGTAYNSPLHF. The CDR3 DNA is TGTGCCAGCAGCCTGGGGACGGCCTATAATTCACCCCTCCACTTT. Full variable domain (rest looked up from reference TRBV5-5 and TRBJ1-6): DAGVTQSPTHLIKTRGQQVTLRCSPISGHKSVSWYQQVLGQGPQFIFQYYEKEERGRGNFPDRFSARQFPNYSSELNVNALLLGDSALYLCASSLGTAYNSPLHFGNGTRLTVT.

The gene calls are TRBV10-3 and TRBJ1-5; tentatively, D is TRBD1 (5 bases). CDR1 and CDR2 from the germline V gene are ENHRY and SYGVKD. The CDR3 runs 14 residues. V lost 4 bases, J lost 4 bases, and 11 bases lay in between. The CDR3 loop is CAISVGDGNQPQHF. In nucleotides, the CDR3 is TGTGCCATCAGTGTGGGGGATGGAAATCAGCCCCAGCATTTT.

This rearrangement joins TRBV19 to TRBJ2-7; perhaps TRBD1 as D (6 bases). The ends were cut back, 8 bases at V and 7 bases at J, with 15 bases in the middle. CDR3 size: 12 residues. Germline CDR1 is LNHDA and CDR2 is SQIVND (reference sequence). The CDR3 DNA is TGTGCCAGTCGGGACAAACGAGGGGAGCAGTACTTC. Residues: CASRDKRGEQYF.

This chain connects TRBV9 to TRBJ2-3; a weak D match, TRBD2 (5 bases). The CDR3 consists of 16 residues. V lost 2 bases to trimming and J lost 1 base, with 14 bases between them. Germline CDR1 and CDR2: SGDLS and YYNGEE. In DNA, the CDR3 is TGTGCCAGCAGCGTGGCCCCAAGCGGACGCACAGATACGCAGTATTTT. Translated, it gives CASSVAPSGRTDTQYF.